This T cell receptor beta chain was found in a study of blood T cell repertoires in COVID-19. Study summary: In each case, the material was cDNA or gDNA derived from T cells, B-cell-depleted T cells, or PBMCs.

Deletions cut 3 bases from V and 0 bases from J, with 3 bases between. This CDR3 spans 12 amino acids. Germline V CDR1 and CDR2: SGHTS, YDEGEE. Per the original data handling: Estimation of nucleated cell counts relied on the amplification of reference gene primers. This table comes from immunoSEQ multiplex PCR, and its TCRdb copy is limited to in-frame clones, with some not included. The DNA was the basis for D and trimming; V, J and clone size are from that table. The sample lists roughly 70,000 clones; roughly 89% were seen once. The sample consisted of peripheral blood. V and J are TRBV5-8 and TRBJ2-5; D not certain. This clonotype originated in a woman aged 45-60 years with active COVID-19. CDR3 region: CASSSYQETQYF. As DNA, the CDR3 is TGTGCCAGCAGCTCGTACCAAGAGACCCAGTACTTC.